What follows is one TCR beta chain and its context. Trimming removed 0 bases from V and 15 bases from J; junction bases left unmatched: 10. This CDR3 spans 14 amino acids. The V gene's germline CDR1 is SGHRS and CDR2 YFSETQ. The data derive from a study of T cell changes during pregnancy in multiple sclerosis. Generated by immunoSEQ multiplex PCR, the TCRdb table keeps only in-frame clones and is missing some. This table holds some 93,000 clones, approximately 92% found once. The chain links TRBV5-1 to TRBJ2-1, with TRBD2 matching 9 bases. This TCR derives from a female donor with multiple sclerosis, enrolled in a pregnancy study. Sequenced material: peripheral blood, taken after pregnancy. The DNA for the CDR3 is TGCGCCAGCAGCTTGGGCGGTAGCGGGAGCTTGCCGTTCTTC. Its protein product is CASSLGGSGSLPFF.